Following are 31 T cell receptor beta chains from one sample sequenced in a study of blood T cell repertoires in COVID-19. Assay used: immunoSEQ multiplex PCR; TCRdb lists only in-frame clones, some missing. Altogether 150,000 to 200,000 clones are present, roughly 83% being singletons, with the ten largest covering 13%. The specimen sequenced was PBMCs or T cells enriched from blood (not recorded which). The receptor set was obtained from an older woman who had recovered from COVID-19.

The rearrangement links TRBV7-8 to TRBJ2-4, with D possibly being TRBD1 (6 bases). The CDR3 sequence is 17 residues long. Germline V CDR1 and CDR2: SGHVS, FQNEAQ. V was shortened by 3 bases and J by 0 bases, with 15 bases between the two germline ends. The CDR3 DNA is TGTGCCAGCAGCTTGGATGAACAGGGCTTAGCCAAAAACATTCAGTACTTC. Translating gives CASSLDEQGLAKNIQYF. The full variable domain, with the rest looked up from reference TRBV7-8 and TRBJ2-4, is GAGVSQSPRYKVAKRGQDVALRCDPISGHVSLFWYQQALGQGPEFLTYFQNEAQLDKSGLPSDRFFAERPEGSVSTLKIQRTQQEDSAVYLCASSLDEQGLAKNIQYFGAGTRLSVL.

The V call is TRBV15, the J call TRBJ2-7, with D possibly TRBD1 on 6 matching bases. V lost 5 bases and J lost 7, with 15 bases in between. CDR3 length: 13 amino acids. Germline loops: CDR1 LNHNV, CDR2 YYDKDF (reference sequence). The CDR3 reads CATSLRSGDEQYF. The CDR3 DNA sequence: TGTGCCACCAGCTTACGATCAGGGGATGAGCAGTACTTC.

The rearrangement uses TRBV3-1 (or the pseudogene TRBV3-2) and TRBJ2-1; D might be TRBD1 (6 bases). The CDR3 consists of 14 residues. The V gene's germline CDR1 is LGHDT and CDR2 YNNKEL (reference sequence). V was cut by 8 bases and J by 4 bases, with 15 bases left in between. CDR3 coding DNA: TGTGCCAGCGTCCAGGGGTTTGGTTACAATGAGCAGTTCTTC. It translates to CASVQGFGYNEQFF.

The V and J genes are TRBV19 and TRBJ1-5; D is ambiguous. Germline V CDR1 and CDR2: LNHDA, SQIVND (reference sequence). The CDR3 consists of 13 residues. Trimming left V 6 bases short and J 9 bases short, with 15 bases between. This chain's CDR3 is CASSTAVSGPQHF. CDR3 nucleotides: TGTGCCAGTAGCACAGCTGTATCAGGGCCCCAGCATTTT.

In its sample, this clone was seen once. The CDR3 end shows no conserved phenylalanine or tryptophan, and so a read error is likely. The limits of the CDR3 on the DNA are not certain, so only TCRdb's listed CDR3 is given. The V and J genes are TRBV5-8 and TRBJ1-1. Per germline, CDR1 SGHTS and CDR2 YDEGEE. The CDR3 comprises 10 residues, both ends counted. The CDR3 region is CASSLVIPSG.

This chain uses TRBV28 with TRBJ2-2, with TRBD1 matching 8 bases. This CDR3 comprises 15 residues. CDR1 MDHEN and CDR2 SYDVKM come from the germline V gene. V shed 5 bases and J 7 bases; nucleotides not matched to a gene: 9. CDR3 region: CASSRPRGHGGELFF. The CDR3 DNA reads as TGTGCCAGCAGTCGACCCAGGGGGCATGGCGGGGAGCTGTTTTTT.

This chain connects TRBV20-1 to TRBJ1-5; a possible D gene is TRBD1 (6 bases). V was clipped by 3 bases and J by 2 bases, with 20 bases between them. CDR1 is DFQATT and CDR2 is SNEGSKA in the germline V gene (reference sequence). The CDR3 has 17 residues. The CDR3 sequence: CSASPLRAGVGNQPQHF. The CDR3 DNA sequence: TGCAGTGCTAGTCCCTTGCGGGCAGGGGTCGGCAATCAGCCCCAGCATTTT.

This chain uses TRBV2 with TRBJ1-6, with D possibly matching TRBD1 (6 bases). Trimming took off 10 bases at V and 9 bases at J, with 16 bases between the two ends. The CDR3 runs 13 residues. CDR1 is SNHLY, CDR2 FYNNEI, per germline. The CDR3 protein is CATHREIGSPLHF. DNA for the CDR3: TGTGCCACTCACAGGGAAATCGGTTCACCCCTCCACTTT.

J is TRBJ2-7 and V is TRBV30, with D unclear. Trimming shortened V by 0 bases and J by 7 bases, and 16 bases separated the two germline ends. CDR3 length equals 14 residues. Germline CDR1 GTSNPN, CDR2 SVGIG (reference sequence). The CDR3, as DNA: TGTGCCTGGAGTGTACGGCAGGCTTTTAAAGAGCAGTACTTC. The encoded protein is CAWSVRQAFKEQYF.

J is TRBJ1-1 and V is TRBV10-2; a possible D gene is TRBD1 (6 bases). Per germline, CDR1 WSHSY and CDR2 SAAADI. V lost 3 bases to trimming and J lost 0 bases, with 8 bases between them. The CDR3 is made up of 14 amino acids. The DNA of the CDR3 is TGCGCCAGCAGTGAACAGGGTATGAACACTGAAGCTTTCTTT. Its protein is CASSEQGMNTEAFF.

J is TRBJ1-6 and V is TRBV11-1, with 9 bases fitting TRBD1. This CDR3 spans 13 amino acids. Looked up from germline, CDR1 is SGHAT and CDR2 is FQDESV (reference sequence). Trimming removed 10 bases from V and 10 bases from J; junction bases left unmatched: 8. The CDR3 protein is CATGTGNGSPLHF. CDR3 nucleotides: TGTGCCACCGGGACAGGGAACGGATCACCCCTCCACTTT. The full variable domain, rest sourced from reference TRBV11-1 and TRBJ1-6, is EAEVAQSPRYKITEKSQAVAFWCDPISGHATLYWYRQILGQGPELLVQFQDESVVDDSQLPKDRFSAERLKGVDSTLKIQPAELGDSAMYLCATGTGNGSPLHFGNGTRLTVT.

This clone was observed once. The V gene is TRBV5-1, the J gene TRBJ2-3; 11 positions agree with TRBD2. The CDR3 totals 16 residues. The trim removed 4 bases at V and 2 bases at J, leaving 6 bases unmatched. Per the germline V gene, CDR1 is SGHRS and CDR2 is YFSETQ. CDR3 protein: CASSPGTSGDTDTQYF. The CDR3 bases are TGCGCCAGCAGCCCCGGGACTAGCGGTGACACAGATACGCAGTATTTT.

The table lists this clone with a count of one. CDR3 loop: CASRLTALPYEQYF. CDR3 nucleotides: TGTGCCAGCAGACTGACAGCCTTGCCCTACGAGCAGTACTTC. This rearrangement joins TRBV28 to TRBJ2-7; a possible D gene is TRBD1 (5 bases). Trimming took 6 bases from V and 2 from J, leaving 14 bases between them. CDR1 and CDR2 (germline): MDHEN, SYDVKM. The CDR3 consists of 14 residues.

This clone is medium-sized. The rearrangement joins TRBV29-1 to TRBJ2-7; TRBD2 agrees at 10 bases. Germline lookup yields CDR1 SQVTM and CDR2 ANQGSEA. The CDR3 totals 18 residues. V was pared by 1 base and J by 4 bases, with 16 bases of the junction left unmatched. The CDR3 DNA reads TGCAGCGTTGAAGCCGAGCGGGAGGGCCTCTGGGGGACGTACGAGCAGTACTTC. Its translation is CSVEAEREGLWGTYEQYF.

V and J are TRBV7-9 and TRBJ1-5; D possibly corresponds to TRBD1 (6 bases). CDR1 is SEHNR and CDR2 is FQNEAQ in the germline V gene (reference sequence). The CDR3 runs to 13 residues. Between the trimmed V and J ends, which lost 5 bases and 6 bases, there was a span of 11 bases. CDR3 coding DNA: TGTGCCAGCAGCCTAACAGGGCTTCAGCCCCAGCATTTT. Translated: CASSLTGLQPQHF.

As regards this clone: Other nucleotide sequences from this sample produce the same CDR3. V and J are TRBV28 and TRBJ2-7; a weak D match, TRBD1 (5 bases). Per germline, CDR1 MDHEN and CDR2 SYDVKM. Trimming removed 6 bases at V and 4 bases at J, with 10 bases between. The CDR3 totals 12 residues. The CDR3 here is CASRVQGYEQYF. CDR3 bases: TGTGCCAGCAGAGTCCAGGGTTACGAGCAGTACTTC.

V usage is TRBV4-1 and J usage is TRBJ1-1; 8 bases fit TRBD1. Unmatched junction bases numbered 6, after V lost 1 base and J lost 11 bases. Germline V gene data show CDR1 as MGHRA and CDR2 as YSYEKL. This CDR3 is 13 amino acids long. CDR3 nucleotides: TGCGCCAGCAGCCAAGGGGCAGGGGGCGAGGCTTTCTTT. Amino acids: CASSQGAGGEAFF.

The rearrangement uses TRBV7-8 and TRBJ2-1; 7 nucleotides line up with TRBD2. Germline trimming cut 5 bases from V and 4 bases from J; bases unmatched to any gene: 11. The CDR3 runs 16 residues. CDR1 is SGHVS and CDR2 is FQNEAQ in the germline V gene. The CDR3 region is CASSAYMAGDYNEQFF. The CDR3 nucleotides read TGTGCCAGCAGCGCGTACATGGCGGGGGATTACAATGAGCAGTTCTTC. The complete variable domain, with remaining parts taken from reference TRBV7-8 and TRBJ2-1, reads GAGVSQSPRYKVAKRGQDVALRCDPISGHVSLFWYQQALGQGPEFLTYFQNEAQLDKSGLPSDRFFAERPEGSVSTLKIQRTQQEDSAVYLCASSAYMAGDYNEQFFGPGTRLTVL.

CDR3 loop: CASSLGQGTDTQYF. CDR3 bases: TGTGCCAGCAGCCTTGGACAGGGCACAGATACGCAGTATTTT. V and J are TRBV11-3 and TRBJ2-3, with 7 bases fitting TRBD1. V trimming: 5 bases; J trimming: 1 base; junction bases outside the gene matches: 3. Germline assignment: CDR1 SGHNT and CDR2 YENEEA. The CDR3 is made up of 14 amino acids.

The rearrangement joins TRBV6-5 to TRBJ1-5; 11 bases map to TRBD1. CDR1 is MNHEY, CDR2 SVGAGI, per germline. The CDR3 extends over 14 amino acids. V shed 5 bases and J 5 bases; nucleotides not matched to a gene: 2. This CDR3 is CASSRTGGHQPQHF. The CDR3 bases are TGTGCCAGCAGTCGGACAGGGGGCCATCAGCCCCAGCATTTT.

V usage is TRBV15 and J usage is TRBJ1-2; 9 positions agree with TRBD1. The CDR3 contains 13 residues. The V and J ends lost 6 bases and 7 bases, in that order; junction bases with no gene match: 6. The germline gives CDR1 LNHNV, CDR2 YYDKDF (reference sequence). Here the CDR3 reads CATSTQGATGYTF. The CDR3 DNA sequence: TGTGCCACCAGTACACAGGGGGCGACTGGCTACACCTTC.

The chain couples TRBV4-2 to TRBJ2-7, with TRBD2 as a possible D gene (5 bases). From germline, CDR1 is LGHNA and CDR2 YNFKEQ. V was cut by 4 bases and J by 0 bases, with 25 bases left in between. The CDR3 is 19 amino acids. CDR3 bases: TGTGCCAGCAGCCCCCTGTTCGGGGTAAATAGCCCTTTCTCCTACGAGCAGTACTTC. It encodes CASSPLFGVNSPFSYEQYF.

The V and J genes are TRBV3-1 (or the pseudogene TRBV3-2) and TRBJ1-6; D is uncertain. With 2 bases removed from V and 3 bases from J, the gap between germline ends came to 8 bases. In germline, CDR1 is LGHDT, CDR2 YNNKEL (reference sequence). The CDR3 covers 15 residues. The CDR3 sequence is CASSQQNRYNSPLHF. For the CDR3, the DNA is TGTGCCAGCAGCCAACAGAACCGCTATAATTCACCCCTCCACTTT.

This clone appeared a few times. Relative to the germline gene, one junction end is altered; a read error may explain this. This chain links TRBV7-9 with TRBJ1-5; D is uncertain. From germline, CDR1 is SEHNR and CDR2 FQNEAQ (reference sequence). The CDR3 runs 13 residues. The CDR3 coding sequence is TGTGCCAGCAGATTAGACCTAGATCAGCCCCAGCATTTT. Encoded protein: CASRLDLDQPQHF.

In its sample, this clone was seen once. The gene calls are TRBV2 and TRBJ2-1, with D perhaps matching TRBD2 (5 bases). The CDR3 has 15 amino acids. Germline lookup yields CDR1 SNHLY and CDR2 FYNNEI. Trimming removed 4 bases from V and 7 bases from J, with 17 bases in between. CDR3 nucleotides: TGTGCCAGCAGTGGAGGGAAAGTTCGTAATAATGAGCAGTTCTTC. Protein: CASSGGKVRNNEQFF.

This clone has just one count. This sequence joins TRBV6-5 and TRBJ1-2; 9 positions match TRBD1. CDR3 length: 14 amino acids. The germline V gene encodes CDR1 MNHEY and CDR2 SVGAGI. Trimming removed 7 bases from V and 6 bases from J; junction bases left unmatched: 9. DNA for the CDR3: TGTGCCAGCACCAACCGGGACAGGGTCCATGGCTACACCTTC. It yields the protein CASTNRDRVHGYTF.

This clone occurred once. The chain uses TRBV6-5 and TRBJ2-5, with D possibly being TRBD2 (6 bases). Germline V gene lookup returns CDR1 MNHEY and CDR2 SVGAGI. The V gene lost 5 bases and the J gene lost 5 bases, with 15 bases spanning the gap. The CDR3 runs 14 residues. CDR3 nucleotides: TGTGCCAGCAGTCCGCGGGGCTCTTGGGAGACCCAGTACTTC. Its translation is CASSPRGSWETQYF.

Here the CDR3 reads CSVGGETEAFF. DNA for the CDR3: TGCAGTGTGGGGGGTGAGACTGAAGCTTTCTTT. The gene calls are TRBV20-1 and TRBJ1-1; D perhaps matches TRBD1 (5 bases). Germline CDR1 DFQATT, CDR2 SNEGSKA (reference sequence). This CDR3 region has 11 residues. V lost 7 bases, J lost 5 bases, and 11 bases lay in between.

V usage is TRBV7-9 and J usage is TRBJ2-7, with TRBD2 matching over 13 bases. Germline assignment: CDR1 SEHNR and CDR2 FQNEAQ (reference sequence). J gave up 5 bases and V 4 bases, and 5 bases lay outside the gene matches. This CDR3 has 15 residues. The CDR3: CASSSTSGRIHEQYF. The CDR3 DNA reads TGTGCCAGCAGCTCGACTAGCGGGAGGATCCACGAGCAGTACTTC.

The chain uses TRBV5-1 and TRBJ2-3; D is unclear. Germline values: CDR1 SGHRS, CDR2 YFSETQ. The CDR3 is made up of 14 amino acids. Trimming took off 3 bases at V and 2 bases at J, with 10 bases between the two ends. CDR3 sequence (DNA): TGCGCCAGCAGCTCCTTTATAGACACAGATACGCAGTATTTT. Translated: CASSSFIDTDTQYF.

V usage is TRBV19 and J usage is TRBJ1-2; D might be TRBD1 (5 bases). Trimming stripped 1 base from V and 4 bases from J, with 7 bases between. This CDR3 comprises 13 residues. Looked up from germline, CDR1 is LNHDA and CDR2 is SQIVND (reference sequence). The CDR3: CASSIGGFYGYTF. The CDR3 region has the DNA TGTGCCAGTAGTATAGGGGGCTTCTATGGCTACACCTTC.